A single sample is the source of the 29 T cell receptor beta chains below, sequenced in a study of TIL therapy for anti-PD-1-resistant metastatic lung cancer (dated by TCRdb to the early 2020s). Taken with the paper, the label for time point translates to: pre-treatment sample, taken before nivolumab and TIL therapy. TCR beta CDR3 regions were amplified from genomic DNA with the immunoSEQ v3 hsTCRB kit using bias-controlled multiplex PCR. TCRdb mirrors the immuneACCESS table, restricted to in-frame sequences. Some clones are absent from its copies; in checked studies, under half trace to an unresolved V gene, and the reason for the others is unknown. The sample has some 60,000 clones on record, around 79% of them singletons. The ten largest clonotypes hold about 2% of the sample. Here the sequenced sample was blood, taken at baseline. The receptors stem from a person aged 25 to 80 with non-small cell lung cancer.

This clone has only a few counts. The CDR3 here is CASSLLPAEGNEQFF. CDR3 bases: TGTGCCAGCAGCTTATTACCCGCAGAAGGTAATGAGCAGTTCTTC. J is TRBJ2-1 and V is TRBV7-3; no firm D call. The V gene lost 2 bases and the J gene lost 7 bases, with 15 bases spanning the gap. This CDR3 is 15 amino acids long. Per the germline V gene, CDR1 is SGHTA and CDR2 is FQGTGA.

This rearrangement joins TRBV5-6 to TRBJ1-1, with 8 nucleotides matching TRBD1. The CDR3 spans 15 residues. Germline loops: CDR1 SGHDT, CDR2 YYEEEE. V gave up 5 bases and J gave up 3 bases; unmatched junction bases: 9. CDR3 region: CASRTIQGVDTEAFF. The CDR3 nucleotides read TGTGCCAGCAGGACAATACAGGGGGTGGACACTGAAGCTTTCTTT.

The gene calls are TRBV5-1 and TRBJ2-1, with D perhaps matching TRBD2 (6 bases). The V end lost 0 bases, the J end lost 10 bases, and 11 bases lay between the germline ends. This CDR3 contains 13 residues. Germline assignment: CDR1 SGHRS and CDR2 YFSETQ. The CDR3 coding sequence is TGCGCCAGCAGCTTGGTCGGGGGAGGCGAGCAGTTCTTC. Translated, it gives CASSLVGGGEQFF. Variable domain in full (rest from reference TRBV5-1 and TRBJ2-1): KAGVTQTPRYLIKTRGQQVTLSCSPISGHRSVSWYQQTPGQGLQFLFEYFSETQRNKGNFPGRFSGRQFSNSRSEMNVSTLELGDSALYLCASSLVGGGEQFFGPGTRLTVL.

This chain joins TRBV11-3 and TRBJ2-7, with 9 bases matching TRBD2. This CDR3 has 17 residues. V was pared by 4 bases and J by 7 bases, with 17 bases of the junction left unmatched. Per germline, CDR1 SGHNT and CDR2 YENEEA. DNA of the CDR3: TGTGCCAGCAGCTCGGGCCGCGGGGGGGCCCTTTCGTGGGAGCAGTACTTC. Its protein is CASSSGRGGALSWEQYF.

The V gene is TRBV2, the J gene TRBJ1-2, with 7 bases lining up with TRBD1. Looked up from germline, CDR1 is SNHLY and CDR2 is FYNNEI. The CDR3 has 13 amino acids. V dropped 7 bases and J dropped 4; count of bases not matched to a gene: 6. The CDR3, as DNA: TGTGCCAGCACCCTTGGGACAGCCTATGGCTACACCTTC. It codes for CASTLGTAYGYTF.

The rearrangement uses TRBV7-9 and TRBJ1-5; 7 bases agree with TRBD1. Germline trimming cut 5 bases from V and 1 base from J; bases unmatched to any gene: 2. The CDR3 is made up of 14 amino acids. Germline V gives CDR1 SEHNR, CDR2 FQNEAQ (reference sequence). The CDR3 sequence is CASSDRESNQPQHF. In DNA, the CDR3 is TGTGCCAGCAGCGACAGGGAGAGCAATCAGCCCCAGCATTTT.

This clone was counted a few times. This rearrangement joins TRBV4-2 to TRBJ1-4; 7 bases are a match to TRBD1. The V segment lost 1 base and the J segment 7 bases; nucleotides outside the gene matches: 6. The CDR3 sequence is 15 residues long. The germline V gene has CDR1 LGHNA and CDR2 YNFKEQ. The CDR3, as DNA: TGTGCCAGCAGCCAAGGCTCGACAGGGCTTGAAAAACTGTTTTTT. Translated, it gives CASSQGSTGLEKLFF.

The gene calls are TRBV18 and TRBJ2-1, with 14 bases aligning to TRBD2. CDR1 and CDR2 (germline): KGHSH, LQKENI. The CDR3 sequence is 15 residues long. J gave up 10 bases and V 0 bases, and 2 bases lay outside the gene matches. The CDR3 region has the DNA TGTGCCAGCTCACCACCGGGACTAGCGGGAGAAGAGCAGTTCTTC. Translating gives CASSPPGLAGEEQFF.

This clone has just one count. The CDR3 is CASRPEGNIQYF. The CDR3 DNA reads TGTGCCAGCCGTCCAGAGGGAAACATTCAGTACTTC. The chain is built from TRBV6-1 and TRBJ2-4, with a possible D match to TRBD2 (5 bases). Trimming took off 8 bases at V and 6 bases at J, with 11 bases between the two ends. The CDR3 spans 12 residues. The germline V gene encodes CDR1 MNHNS and CDR2 SASEGT.

This chain uses TRBV4-3 with TRBJ2-1; the D is unclear. This CDR3 is 16 amino acids long. The ends were cut back, 0 bases at V and 6 bases at J, with 15 bases in the middle. Germline CDR1 reads LGHNA; CDR2 reads YSLEER. CDR3 nucleotide sequence: TGCGCCAGCAGCCAAGAGCGGAATGCCTTCACCAATGAGCAGTTCTTC. Amino acid sequence: CASSQERNAFTNEQFF.

This chain links TRBV7-2 with TRBJ2-5; D is uncertain. Germline V CDR1 and CDR2: SGHTA, FQGNSA. Trimming removed 0 bases from V and 1 base from J, with 6 bases in between. There are 14 residues in the CDR3. CDR3 coding DNA: TGTGCCAGCAGCTTAGCCCTAACCCAAGAGACCCAGTACTTC. The encoded protein is CASSLALTQETQYF. The full variable domain, completed using reference TRBV7-2 and TRBJ2-5, is GAGVSQSPSNKVTEKGKDVELRCDPISGHTALYWYRQSLGQGLEFLIYFQGNSAPDKSGLPSDRFSAERTGGSVSTLTIQRTQQEDSAVYLCASSLALTQETQYFGPGTRLLVL.

The chain uses TRBV7-9 and TRBJ1-2; D perhaps matches TRBD1 (5 bases). Germline CDR1 SEHNR, CDR2 FQNEAQ (reference sequence). The V end lost 2 bases, the J end lost 4 bases, and 17 bases lay between the germline ends. The CDR3 sequence is 16 residues long. CDR3 protein: CASSLTSTREGYGYTF. CDR3 DNA: TGTGCCAGCAGCTTAACGTCGACCAGGGAGGGCTATGGCTACACCTTC.

This clone was seen a handful of times. V usage is TRBV5-1 and J usage is TRBJ2-2; TRBD2 aligns across 9 bases. Trimming cost V 2 bases and J 7 bases; bases outside gene matches: 9. Per the germline V gene, CDR1 is SGHRS and CDR2 is YFSETQ. The CDR3 is 16 amino acids. The CDR3 spells CASSFGREGSIGELFF. The DNA for the CDR3 is TGCGCCAGCAGCTTCGGGCGGGAGGGCTCAATCGGGGAGCTGTTTTTT.

This clone was seen once. The rearrangement uses TRBV4-2 and TRBJ1-2; 9 bases agree with TRBD1. Losses at the gene ends were 1 base for V and 4 bases for J; bases not matched to a gene: 16. The V gene's germline CDR1 is LGHNA and CDR2 YNFKEQ. The CDR3 is 19 amino acids. The CDR3 is CASSQVKVGQGLLGYGYTF. CDR3 sequence (DNA): TGTGCCAGCAGCCAAGTTAAAGTCGGACAGGGGCTCTTAGGCTATGGCTACACCTTC.

This chain connects TRBV29-1 to TRBJ2-5, with a weak D call TRBD2 (6 bases). The end of the DNA aligns better with TRBJ2-7, so the J call may be wrong. In germline, CDR1 is SQVTM, CDR2 ANQGSEA. This CDR3 has 12 amino acids. CDR3 loop: CSVFGSTYEQYF. The DNA of the CDR3 is TGCAGCGTTTTCGGGAGTACCTACGAGCAGTACTTC.

V is TRBV14 and J is TRBJ1-1; D gene uncertain. The germline gives CDR1 SGHDN, CDR2 FVKESK. Trimming pared 7 bases from V and 0 bases from J, leaving 9 bases between. The CDR3 runs 13 residues. The CDR3 region is CASTRGLNTEAFF. The CDR3 bases are TGTGCCAGCACCCGAGGGTTGAACACTGAAGCTTTCTTT.

This chain joins TRBV7-2 and TRBJ1-2; D not resolved. Germline V CDR1 and CDR2: SGHTA, FQGNSA. Trimming took off 1 base at V and 5 bases at J, with 14 bases between the two ends. This CDR3 region has 15 residues. CDR3 bases: TGTGCCAGCAGCTTAGTAGGAGGGAAGGAATATGGCTACACCTTC. It is translated as CASSLVGGKEYGYTF. The entire variable domain, with the rest obtained from reference TRBV7-2 and TRBJ1-2, is as follows: GAGVSQSPSNKVTEKGKDVELRCDPISGHTALYWYRQSLGQGLEFLIYFQGNSAPDKSGLPSDRFSAERTGGSVSTLTIQRTQQEDSAVYLCASSLVGGKEYGYTFGSGTRLTVV.

The chain couples TRBV29-1 to TRBJ1-4, with TRBD1 matching over 7 bases. J gave up 7 bases and V 1 base, and 12 bases lay outside the gene matches. The CDR3 extends over 16 amino acids. The germline V gene has CDR1 SQVTM and CDR2 ANQGSEA. The CDR3 reads CSVEVVVEGAGEKLFF. The DNA for the CDR3 is TGCAGCGTTGAAGTTGTCGTAGAGGGGGCTGGTGAAAAACTGTTTTTT.

The chain links TRBV6-1 to TRBJ2-7; tentative D call: TRBD2 (5 bases). This CDR3 is built from 15 residues. CDR1 is MNHNS, CDR2 SASEGT, per germline. Trimming left V 9 bases short and J 0 bases short, with 18 bases between. CDR3 DNA: TGTGCCAGATCACCTCCCGGCGGGTACTCCTACGAGCAGTACTTC. It yields the protein CARSPPGGYSYEQYF.

The chain recombines TRBV18 with TRBJ1-2, with a tentative D call TRBD1 (6 bases). Trimming left V 3 bases short and J 0 bases short, with 17 bases between. Per germline, CDR1 KGHSH and CDR2 LQKENI. The CDR3 loop spans 17 amino acids. CDR3: CASSPTEGDLPNYGYTF. CDR3 nucleotide sequence: TGTGCCAGCTCACCTACCGAGGGGGACTTACCTAACTATGGCTACACCTTC.

The chain recombines TRBV7-3 with TRBJ2-3; 10 positions agree with TRBD1. The CDR3 is 15 amino acids. Germline CDR1 and CDR2: SGHTA and FQGTGA. The J segment lost 4 bases and the V segment lost 4 bases, leaving 5 bases of the junction unmatched. The CDR3 loop reads CASSSDRGGSDTQYF. CDR3 DNA: TGTGCCAGCAGCTCGGACAGGGGGGGATCAGATACGCAGTATTTT.

The chain is built from TRBV10-1 and TRBJ1-5; D may be TRBD1 (5 bases). Deletions cut 0 bases from V and 11 bases from J, with 8 bases between. Germline V gives CDR1 WNHNN, CDR2 SYGVQD (reference sequence). This CDR3 is built from 12 residues. CDR3 bases: TGCGCCAGCAGTGAGTCCGGAGGGGCCCAGCATTTT. Residues: CASSESGGAQHF.

This clone was recorded once. The chain joins TRBV28 to TRBJ2-3; 10 positions agree with TRBD2. CDR3 length equals 15 residues. Unmatched junction bases numbered 4, after V lost 4 bases and J lost 3 bases. Per the germline V gene, CDR1 is MDHEN and CDR2 is SYDVKM. CDR3 bases: TGTGCCAGCAGTTCCGTAGCGGGGGGTACAGATACGCAGTATTTT. Encoded protein: CASSSVAGGTDTQYF.

This chain uses TRBV7-6 with TRBJ2-2; 9 bases fit TRBD1. V gave up 4 bases and J gave up 9 bases; unmatched junction bases: 6. This CDR3 comprises 14 residues. Germline lookup yields CDR1 SGHVS and CDR2 FNYEAQ. CDR3 amino acids: CASSSYRGLRELFF. The CDR3, as DNA: TGTGCCAGCAGCTCCTACAGGGGGCTCAGGGAGCTGTTTTTT.

The sample holds a few counts of this clone. The rearrangement links TRBV6-6 to TRBJ1-2, with 7 bases lining up with TRBD1. Germline V gives CDR1 MNHNY, CDR2 SVGAGI (reference sequence). CDR3 length equals 15 residues. The J segment lost 8 bases and the V segment lost 0 bases, leaving 9 bases of the junction unmatched. The CDR3 reads CASSYSPQGSKGYTF. The CDR3 DNA sequence: TGTGCCAGCAGTTACTCGCCACAGGGGAGTAAAGGCTACACCTTC.

The V gene is TRBV12-5, the J gene TRBJ2-5; tentatively, D is TRBD1 (6 bases). This CDR3 has 12 amino acids. The germline V gene encodes CDR1 LGHNT and CDR2 FRNRAP. V lost 7 bases to trimming and J lost 5 bases, with 11 bases between them. In DNA form, the CDR3 reads TGTGCTAGTGCTAGGGGGTGGGAGACCCAGTACTTC. It yields the protein CASARGWETQYF.

V is TRBV2 and J is TRBJ1-3; no reliable D call. The V gene lost 3 bases and the J gene lost 0 bases, with 12 bases spanning the gap. The V gene's germline CDR1 is SNHLY and CDR2 FYNNEI. The CDR3 extends over 16 amino acids. CDR3 in amino acids: CASSDAARTSGNTIYF. CDR3 nucleotides: TGTGCCAGCAGTGATGCGGCACGGACCTCTGGAAACACCATATATTTT.

The rearrangement links TRBV15 to TRBJ1-1, with no clear D. The length of the CDR3 is 18 residues. CDR1 is LNHNV and CDR2 is YYDKDF in the germline V gene (reference sequence). V was clipped by 3 bases and J by 4 bases, with 24 bases between them. The CDR3 here is CATSRVSARYYRGTEAFF. CDR3 coding DNA: TGTGCCACCAGCAGGGTTTCTGCCCGATATTATAGAGGCACTGAAGCTTTCTTT.

This clone was counted only a few times. The chain joins TRBV28 to TRBJ1-1; a possible D gene is TRBD1 (6 bases). The V and J ends lost 7 bases and 4 bases respectively, with 13 bases between them. This CDR3 has 13 amino acids. CDR1 and CDR2 (germline): MDHEN, SYDVKM. The CDR3 region is CASTNSGVTEAFF. The CDR3 DNA follows: TGTGCCAGCACCAATTCAGGGGTCACTGAAGCTTTCTTT.